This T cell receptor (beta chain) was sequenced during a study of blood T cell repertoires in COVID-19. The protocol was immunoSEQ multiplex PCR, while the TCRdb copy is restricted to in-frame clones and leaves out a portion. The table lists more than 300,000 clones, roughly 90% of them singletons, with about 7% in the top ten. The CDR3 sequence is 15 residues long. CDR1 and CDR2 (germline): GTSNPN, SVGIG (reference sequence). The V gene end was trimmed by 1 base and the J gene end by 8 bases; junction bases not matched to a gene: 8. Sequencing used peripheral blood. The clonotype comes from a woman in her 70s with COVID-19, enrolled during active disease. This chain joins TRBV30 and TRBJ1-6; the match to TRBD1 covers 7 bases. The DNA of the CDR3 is TGTGCCTGGAGTGGCGAAGGGACAGCCTATTCACCCCTCCACTTT. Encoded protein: CAWSGEGTAYSPLHF.